Listed below are T cell receptor beta chains from one sample, sequenced in a study of T-cell memory formation after mild COVID-19. Each CDR3 protein is one row after TCRdb ran MiXCR on the 5' RACE reads. The sample has hundreds of thousands of distinct CDR3 sequences; more than 15% are singletons. Sequences were obtained from PBMCs or a T cell subset sorted from them (not recorded which). These receptors were obtained from an adult woman who had mild COVID-19 (a few samples of this study predate the infection). Cell type and time point are not known. CDR3s include the opening cysteine and the closing phenylalanine or tryptophan. A D gene is named only where the DNA matches it firmly. Size is stated for part of the rows, as once, few or many counts, or as a class when the clone is expanded.

abundance	d_gene	v_gene	j_gene	CDR3nt	CDR3aa
few	TRBD2	TRBV5-6	TRBJ2-1	TGTGCCAGCAGCTTGGACCTAGCGGGGCTCTCCTACAATGAGCAGTTCTTC	CASSLDLAGLSYNEQFF
-	-	TRBV7-9	TRBJ2-2	TGTGCCAGCAGCTCGGGGTTAACACGAAACACCGGGGAGCTGTTTTTT	CASSSGLTRNTGELFF
-	-	TRBV25-1	TRBJ1-4	TGTGCCAGCAGGGGGGAGACTGAAAAACTGTTTTTT	CASRGETEKLFF
few	TRBD1	TRBV25-1	TRBJ2-3	TGTGCCAGCAGTGAGGACAGGGGGCCCGACCGAAAAAGCACAGATACGCAGTATTTT	CASSEDRGPDRKSTDTQYF
once	-	TRBV20-1	TRBJ2-7	TGCAGTGCGGGCGGGGCACGGAACGAGCAGTACTTC	CSAGGARNEQYF
many	TRBD2	TRBV7-9	TRBJ2-1	TGTGCCAGCAGCTTAGATGGGGTGCGGAGCGGGGGATACAATGAGCAGTTCTTC	CASSLDGVRSGGYNEQFF
few	TRBD2	TRBV5-1	TRBJ2-7	TGCGCCAGCAGCGCGACTAGCGGGGGCCCGTACGAGCAGTACTTC	CASSATSGGPYEQYF
many	TRBD2	TRBV2	TRBJ2-1	TGTGCCACTTCGACTAGCGGGACTACTTTTGAGCAGTTCTTC	CATSTSGTTFEQFF
-	-	TRBV27	TRBJ2-1	TGTGCCAGCAGTTCGTCGCGGGGGCTCCTTTTCTCCTACAATGAGCAGTTCTTC	CASSSSRGLLFSYNEQFF
few	-	TRBV4-1	TRBJ1-2	TGCGCCAGCAGCCCACCCGGGACACCGGTCGGGGGCTACACCTTC	CASSPPGTPVGGYTF
-	-	TRBV7-8	TRBJ1-2	TGTGCCAGCAGCCCCGCCCCAGGGGCTAACTATGGCTACACCTTC	CASSPAPGANYGYTF
few	TRBD1	TRBV10-3	TRBJ2-5	TGTGCCGTCGGGACAGGGGGTTTCGAGACCCAGTACTTC	CAVGTGGFETQYF
-	-	TRBV2	TRBJ2-1	TGTGCCAGCAGCTCCCCAACCGAGCAGTTCTTC	CASSSPTEQFF
-	-	TRBV4-2	TRBJ2-3	TGTGCCAGCAGCCCGGCAAGGGGAAGCACAGATACGCAGTATTTT	CASSPARGSTDTQYF
once	TRBD1	TRBV24-1	TRBJ2-1	TGTGCCACCAGTGATAGGCCGGGACAGAGCAATTCCTACAATGAGCAGTTCTTC	CATSDRPGQSNSYNEQFF
-	TRBD1	TRBV12-3/TRBV12-4	TRBJ2-2	TGTGCCAGCAGTTTCCCGGGACAGCCGGACAAAGGGCAGCTGTTTTTT	CASSFPGQPDKGQLFF
-	TRBD2	TRBV7-9	TRBJ2-3	TGTGCCAGCAGCCATGGCGGGGGGAGCACAGATACGCAGTATTTT	CASSHGGGSTDTQYF
few	-	TRBV7-2	TRBJ2-7	TGTGCCAGCAGCTTAGGGCCGGGGCCACAATACGAGCAGTACTTC	CASSLGPGPQYEQYF
-	-	TRBV4-2	TRBJ1-6	TGTGCCAGCAGCCAAGCGTGGGATTCACCCCTCCACTTT	CASSQAWDSPLHF
-	-	TRBV29-1	TRBJ2-2	TGCAGCGTTAGGGACTGGGCCGGGGAGCTGTTTTTT	CSVRDWAGELFF
-	TRBD1	TRBV20-1	TRBJ1-1	TGCAGTGCTAGAGAGGACAGGGGGCTTTACGACACTGAAGCTTTCTTT	CSAREDRGLYDTEAFF
-	TRBD1	TRBV4-1	TRBJ1-2	TGCGCCAGCAGCCAAGGCCCGGGACAGGGCTACGGCTACACCTTC	CASSQGPGQGYGYTF
few	-	TRBV4-3	TRBJ2-3	TGCGCCAGCAGCCAAGACAGGGCTGTCACAGATACGCAGTATTTT	CASSQDRAVTDTQYF
few	TRBD2	TRBV20-1	TRBJ2-1	TGCAGTGCCCCTAGGACTAGCGGGGGGGACAATGAGCAGTTCTTC	CSAPRTSGGDNEQFF
many	TRBD1	TRBV4-1	TRBJ1-6	TGCGCCAGCAGCCCCTATGGACAGGCGAATTCACCCCTCCACTTT	CASSPYGQANSPLHF
many	-	TRBV11-2	TRBJ2-7	TGTGCCAGCAGCCTCTCCGCGACTTCTCTCTACGAGCAGTACTTC	CASSLSATSLYEQYF
few	-	TRBV10-3	TRBJ2-3	TGTGCCATCAAAGGGGACAGCACAGATACGCAGTATTTT	CAIKGDSTDTQYF
-	-	TRBV12-3/TRBV12-4	TRBJ1-4	TGTGCCAGCAGTTTCGAGGGAAAACTGTTTTTT	CASSFEGKLFF
-	-	TRBV5-5	TRBJ2-1	TGTGCCAGCAGCACCCGGGGAGAAGGAGGGCAGTTCTTC	CASSTRGEGGQFF
few	TRBD1	TRBV9	TRBJ2-7	TGTGCCAGCGGGACAGGGGGCTACGAGCAGTACTTC	CASGTGGYEQYF
once	-	TRBV4-1	TRBJ1-2	TGCGCCAGCAGCCAAGACAGCGGGTCAGACGGAAACTATGGCTACACCTTC	CASSQDSGSDGNYGYTF
few	TRBD2	TRBV4-1	TRBJ2-1	TGCGCCAGCAGCCAAGAGCCTAGCGGGTCCCGGAGCAATGAGCAGTTCTTC	CASSQEPSGSRSNEQFF
-	TRBD1	TRBV6-2/TRBV6-3	TRBJ1-5	TGTGCCAGCAGTTACCCCCCACGGACAGGAGGAAATCAGCCCCAGCATTTT	CASSYPPRTGGNQPQHF
once	-	TRBV6-6	TRBJ1-2	TGTGCCAGCATCTATCTAGGGGACGGGAACTATGGCTACACCTTC	CASIYLGDGNYGYTF
few	TRBD1	TRBV12-3/TRBV12-4	TRBJ1-5	TGTGCCAGCAGGACGGGACAGGGGAACAATCAGCCCCAGCATTTT	CASRTGQGNNQPQHF
-	-	TRBV10-3	TRBJ1-4	TGTGCCATCTCTGACAGGATTAATGAAAAACTGTTTTTT	CAISDRINEKLFF
-	-	TRBV7-9	TRBJ2-1	TGTGCCAGCAGCTTAGGCCAGGGAGTCCGCAATGAGCAGTTCTTC	CASSLGQGVRNEQFF
-	TRBD2	TRBV19	TRBJ2-7	TGTGCCAGTAGTGTCCTAGCGGGACCCGATACCTACGAGCAGTACTTC	CASSVLAGPDTYEQYF
few	TRBD1	TRBV5-5	TRBJ2-4	TGTGCCAGCAGCTCTGGGACAGGCCTAGCCAAAAACATTCAGTACTTC	CASSSGTGLAKNIQYF
-	-	TRBV7-3	TRBJ2-1	TGTGCCAGCAGCTTACTGTCTAGCTCCTACAATGAGCAGTTCTTC	CASSLLSSSYNEQFF
-	-	TRBV2	TRBJ1-4	TGTGCCAGCAGGGATACAGGGCATGGTAATGAAAAACTGTTTTTT	CASRDTGHGNEKLFF
few	TRBD1	TRBV12-3/TRBV12-4	TRBJ1-1	TGTGCCAGCAACCCCACGGACAGGGGGACTGAAGCTTTCTTT	CASNPTDRGTEAFF
-	-	TRBV11-3	TRBJ2-3	TGTGCCAGCAGCATGGGGACGGTTCACACAGATACGCAGTATTTT	CASSMGTVHTDTQYF
many	TRBD2	TRBV7-2	TRBJ2-1	TGTGCCAGCAGCTCCAGCGGGGGGGCCTTCAATGAGCAGTTCTTC	CASSSSGGAFNEQFF
-	-	TRBV3-1	TRBJ2-5	TGTGCCAGCAGCCAAGCGTTACTAGCAGTACGCTTC	CASSQALLAVRF
-	TRBD2	TRBV2	TRBJ2-3	TGTGCCAGCAGGGTACCGGGACTAGCGGGTAATACGCAGTATTTT	CASRVPGLAGNTQYF